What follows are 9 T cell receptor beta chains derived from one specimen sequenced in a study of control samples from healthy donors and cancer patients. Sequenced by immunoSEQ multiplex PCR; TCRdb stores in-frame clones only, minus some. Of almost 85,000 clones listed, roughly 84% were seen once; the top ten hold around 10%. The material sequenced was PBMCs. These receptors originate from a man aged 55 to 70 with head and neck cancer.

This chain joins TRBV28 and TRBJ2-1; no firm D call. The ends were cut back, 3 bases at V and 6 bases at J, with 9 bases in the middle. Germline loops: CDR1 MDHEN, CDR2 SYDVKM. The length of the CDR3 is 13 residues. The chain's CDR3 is CASSFDFLNEQFF. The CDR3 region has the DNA TGTGCCAGCAGTTTTGACTTCCTCAATGAGCAGTTCTTC.

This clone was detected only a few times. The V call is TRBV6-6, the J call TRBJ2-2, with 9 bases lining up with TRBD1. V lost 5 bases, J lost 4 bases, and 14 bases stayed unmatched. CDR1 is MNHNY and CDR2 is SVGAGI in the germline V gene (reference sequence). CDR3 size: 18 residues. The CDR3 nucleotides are TGTGCCAGCAGTCTCAACTCGGGACAGGGTGTGACCACCGGGGAGCTGTTTTTT. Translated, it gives CASSLNSGQGVTTGELFF.

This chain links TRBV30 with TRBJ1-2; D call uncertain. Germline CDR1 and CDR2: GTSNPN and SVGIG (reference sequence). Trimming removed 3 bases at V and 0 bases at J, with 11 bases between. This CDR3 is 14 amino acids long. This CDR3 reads CAWRRGGSNYGYTF. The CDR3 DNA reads TGTGCCTGGAGACGGGGAGGGTCTAACTATGGCTACACCTTC.

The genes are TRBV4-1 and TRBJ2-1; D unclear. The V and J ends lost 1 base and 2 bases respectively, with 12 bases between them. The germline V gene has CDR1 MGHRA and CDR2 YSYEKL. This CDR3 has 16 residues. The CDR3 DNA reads TGCGCCAGCAGCCAAGTAAGCCTAGTTACCTACAATGAGCAGTTCTTC. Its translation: CASSQVSLVTYNEQFF.

CDR3 nucleotides: TGTGCCAGCAGCTCTGACAGGGTTAACTATGGCTACACCTTC. It is translated as CASSSDRVNYGYTF. J is TRBJ1-2 and V is TRBV7-9, with 7 nucleotides matching TRBD1. CDR1 is SEHNR and CDR2 is FQNEAQ in the germline V gene (reference sequence). This CDR3 spans 14 amino acids. Germline trimming cut 4 bases from V and 1 base from J; bases unmatched to any gene: 3. The full variable domain, in which reference TRBV7-9 and TRBJ1-2 provide the parts outside the CDR3, is DTGVSQNPRHKITKRGQNVTFRCDPISEHNRLYWYRQTLGQGPEFLTYFQNEAQLEKSRLLSDRFSAERPKGSFSTLEIQRTEQGDSAMYLCASSSDRVNYGYTFGSGTRLTVV.

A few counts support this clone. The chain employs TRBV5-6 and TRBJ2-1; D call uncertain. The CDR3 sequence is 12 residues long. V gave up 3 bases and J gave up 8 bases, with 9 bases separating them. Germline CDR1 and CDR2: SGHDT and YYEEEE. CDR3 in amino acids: CASSYARDEQFF. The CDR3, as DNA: TGTGCCAGCAGCTACGCCCGGGATGAGCAGTTCTTC.

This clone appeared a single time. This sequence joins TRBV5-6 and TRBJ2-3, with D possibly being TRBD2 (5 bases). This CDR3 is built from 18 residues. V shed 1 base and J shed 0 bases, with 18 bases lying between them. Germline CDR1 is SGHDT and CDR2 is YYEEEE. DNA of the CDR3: TGTGCCAGCAGCTTGAAAGTTGTGGCTAGCTACAGCACAGATACGCAGTATTTT. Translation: CASSLKVVASYSTDTQYF.

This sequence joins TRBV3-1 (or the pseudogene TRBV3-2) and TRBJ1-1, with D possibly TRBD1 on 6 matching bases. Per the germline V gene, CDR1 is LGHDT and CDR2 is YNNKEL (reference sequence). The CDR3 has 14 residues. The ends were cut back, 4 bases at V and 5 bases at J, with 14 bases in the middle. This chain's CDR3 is CASSLAYRETEAFF. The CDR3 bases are TGTGCCAGCAGCCTCGCTTACAGGGAAACTGAAGCTTTCTTT.

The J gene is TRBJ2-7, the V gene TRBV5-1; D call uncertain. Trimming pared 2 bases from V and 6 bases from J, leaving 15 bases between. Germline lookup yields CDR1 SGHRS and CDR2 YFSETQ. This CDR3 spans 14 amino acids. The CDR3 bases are TGCGCCAGCAGCTTTGCCACGGCCACAAGCGAGCAGTACTTC. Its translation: CASSFATATSEQYF.